Sequencing of this T cell receptor (beta chain) was carried out in a study of OX40 agonist ivuxolimab in advanced cancers. With regard to the full study: The costimulatory receptor OX40 (CD134) was targeted by ivuxolimab, a fully human IgG2 agonistic monoclonal antibody. Of the approximately 50 dose-escalation patients, hepatocellular carcinoma was present in about 19, melanoma in around 15, renal cell carcinoma in 9 and head and neck cancer in 9. Intravenous ivuxolimab was administered to patients every 2 weeks at six dose levels: 0.01, 0.1, 0.3, 1.5, 3 and 10 mg/kg. The paper covers the monotherapy dose-escalation part of the phase I ivuxolimab trial, which included N ≈ 54 patients. Peripheral TCRbeta sequencing was intended to test whether TCR sequence diversity was altered and clonal T-cell expansion was caused by ivuxolimab. Patients were allowed to have had prior anti-PD-1, anti-PD-L1 or anti-CTLA-4 therapy, and more than 35% of the dose-escalation patients had been treated with checkpoint inhibitors. Partial responses occurred in three dose-escalation patients, of whom one had hepatocellular carcinoma and two had cutaneous melanoma. A male proportion of roughly 80% and a mean age of approximately 58 years, ranging from about 23 to 79, were recorded for the dose-escalation cohort. Paper-wide results and their limitations: Low levels of normalized T-cell clonal expansion were also shown by some nonresponding patients. At doses from 0.1 to 3.0 mg/kg, clonal expansion was seen in both CD4+ and CD8+ blood T cells between baseline and week 6. Partial responders in the 0.1-3.0 mg/kg groups had among the lowest normalized peripheral clonal expansion, especially among CD8+ T cells. The antigen specificity of the peripheral T cells that underwent clonal expansion was not determined. After ivuxolimab, more expanded clones were found on average in CD8+ T cells than in CD4+ T cells.

Genomic DNA was isolated from the sorted cells so that the TCRbeta CDR3 region could be sequenced. TCRbeta CDR3 regions were sequenced using the immunoSEQ Assay. TCRdb provides this immuneACCESS table in a form limited to in-frame rearrangements. Some clones are lacking; in checked studies, under half of them reflect an unresolved V gene, and why the rest are absent is not known. This sample has about 150,000 clones in its table, and 90% to 95% of those were observed once. About 0.31% of the sample lies in the top ten. As regards this clone: The target of this receptor is not known. Qualities for individual bases were not recorded, and no much larger clone is one base off.

Patients with autoimmune disease history or receiving systemic immunosuppression were excluded from the trial. Peripheral blood for TCR sequencing was collected from all dose cohorts at baseline, on cycle 4 day 1, and on cycle 7 day 1. The samples were drawn from a first-in-human, open-label, multicenter phase I dose-escalation trial of ivuxolimab. Adults with locally advanced or metastatic melanoma, renal cell, hepatocellular, or head and neck squamous cell carcinoma were enrolled in the trial. Before TCR sequencing, CD4+ and CD8+ T cells were separately sorted from peripheral blood. The V end gives up 5 bases and the J end 0 bases, leaving 5 bases in the junction not matched to a gene. Spanning cysteine to phenylalanine, the CDR3 consists of 16 amino acids. The only DNA kept is the CDR3, 48 bases in frame from the first base. Via the germline V gene, CDR1 is SNHLY and CDR2 FYNNEI.

This chain joins TRBV2 to TRBJ1-4; 8 nucleotides in the junction match TRBD1. The clonotype originates from an adult with an advanced solid tumor such as melanoma, head and neck, liver or kidney cancer. This specimen was CD4+ or CD8+ T cells sorted from blood, taken in a trial of the OX40 agonist ivuxolimab. The nucleotides read TGTGCCAGCAGTTGGGACAGGCCGTCAACTAATGAAAAACTGTTTTTT. Its protein product is CASSWDRPSTNEKLFF.